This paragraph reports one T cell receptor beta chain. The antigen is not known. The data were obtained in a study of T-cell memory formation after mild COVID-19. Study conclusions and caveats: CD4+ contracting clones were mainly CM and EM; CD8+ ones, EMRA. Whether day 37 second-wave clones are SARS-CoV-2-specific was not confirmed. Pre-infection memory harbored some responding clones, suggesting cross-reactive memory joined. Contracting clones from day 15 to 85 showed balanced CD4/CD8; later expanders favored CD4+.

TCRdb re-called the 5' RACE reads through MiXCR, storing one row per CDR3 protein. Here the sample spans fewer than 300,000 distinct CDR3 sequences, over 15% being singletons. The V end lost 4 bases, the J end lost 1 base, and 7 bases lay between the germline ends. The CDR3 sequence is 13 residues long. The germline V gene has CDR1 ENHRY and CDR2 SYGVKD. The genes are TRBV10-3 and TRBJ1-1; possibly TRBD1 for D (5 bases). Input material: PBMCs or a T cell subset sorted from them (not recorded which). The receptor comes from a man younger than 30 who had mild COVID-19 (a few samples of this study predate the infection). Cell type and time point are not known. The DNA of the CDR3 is TGTGCCATCAGTGCGGGGCAGAACACTGAAGCTTTCTTT. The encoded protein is CAISAGQNTEAFF.